Listed below are T cell receptor beta chains from one sample, sequenced in a study of blood T cells in healthy people across ages. MiXCR, run by TCRdb on the 5' RACE reads, gives a single entry per CDR3 protein. Of roughly 730,000 distinct CDR3 sequences in the sample, about 56% were seen once. The sequenced sample was blood. The receptors come from a man aged 40-55 years in good health. CDR3s include the opening cysteine and the closing phenylalanine or tryptophan. D genes are given only for firm matches. Clone size is given for some rows only: seen once, a few or many times, or a class if the clone is expanded.

j_call d_call clone_size v_call cdr3_length cdr3_nt cdr3_aa
TRBJ2-5 - - TRBV28 15 TGTGCCAGCGCGAGGGGCGCCTACGGGGGAGAGACCCAGTACTTC CASARGAYGGETQYF
TRBJ2-7 - - TRBV10-3 16 TGTGCCATCGGTGTAGAGGACCTGCGGAGCTCCTACGAGCAGTACTTC CAIGVEDLRSSYEQYF
TRBJ2-3 - few TRBV12-3/TRBV12-4 14 TGTGCCAGCAATCAGGGCTTGGGCACAGATACGCAGTATTTT CASNQGLGTDTQYF
TRBJ2-1 - few TRBV3-1 15 TGTGCCAGCAGCCAAGGGACGGGAACCTACAATGAGCAGTTCTTC CASSQGTGTYNEQFF
TRBJ2-5 - - TRBV20-1 14 TGCAGTGCTAGAAACGACAAGGGGCTTGAGACCCAGTACTTC CSARNDKGLETQYF
TRBJ2-7 - few TRBV7-2 15 TGTGCCAGCAGCTCCGGACCAGGACCCTCTGTCGAGCAGTACTTC CASSSGPGPSVEQYF
TRBJ2-1 - - TRBV9 15 TGTGCCAGCAGCGTAGAACAGGGGGGGGCCAATGAGCAGTTCTTC CASSVEQGGANEQFF
TRBJ2-1 - - TRBV5-1 16 TGCGCCAGCAGCCTGGCCCCGGGGGCAGACTACAATGAGCAGTTCTTC CASSLAPGADYNEQFF
TRBJ2-3 - - TRBV5-1 15 TGCGCCAGCAGCCCGGGGCAGAGAAGCACAGATACGCAGTATTTT CASSPGQRSTDTQYF
TRBJ2-6 - - TRBV12-3/TRBV12-4 17 TGTGCCAGCAGTCTAAGCGGTTTGGACTCTGGGGCCAACGTCCTGACTTTC CASSLSGLDSGANVLTF
TRBJ2-5 - - TRBV7-7 15 TGTGCCAGCAGCTTGCGGAGGGGGGACCAAGAGACCCAGTACTTC CASSLRRGDQETQYF
TRBJ2-7 TRBD2 few TRBV9 15 TGTGCCAGCAGCGTAGAGGCGGGAGTCATCGGCGAGCAGTACTTC CASSVEAGVIGEQYF
TRBJ1-5 TRBD1 - TRBV7-9 14 TGTGCCAGCAGCCCACAGGGGTTAACTCAGCCCCAGCATTTT CASSPQGLTQPQHF
TRBJ2-6 - - TRBV24-1 15 TGTGCCACCAGTGATGTGGGGCCCGGGGCCAACGTCCTGACTTTC CATSDVGPGANVLTF
TRBJ2-7 - few TRBV15 13 TGTGCCACCAGCAGTCAGAAGAACTACGAGCAGTACTTC CATSSQKNYEQYF
TRBJ2-3 TRBD2 - TRBV7-9 18 TGTGCCAGCAGCTTAGCGCGGAGTCTAGCGGGTACCACAGATACGCAGTATTTT CASSLARSLAGTTDTQYF
TRBJ2-3 TRBD2 - TRBV7-3 19 TGTGCCAGCAGCTCTCAGACTCCGGGACTAGCGGGAGGCACAGATACGCAGTATTTT CASSSQTPGLAGGTDTQYF